The T cell receptor (beta chain) described here comes from a study of blood T cell repertoires in COVID-19. The table lists this clone with a count of one. This CDR3 is 13 amino acids long. Germline CDR1 and CDR2: SGHRS and YFSETQ. V was cut by 4 bases and J by 4 bases, with 11 bases left in between. Sequencing was performed with immunoSEQ multiplex PCR; in TCRdb, only in-frame clones are kept and a portion is missing. The sample has about 330,000 clones; 87% are singletons. The chain joins TRBV5-1 to TRBJ2-5; weak D call: TRBD2 (6 bases). The specimen was peripheral blood. This TCR came from a man aged 25 to 40 with COVID-19, enrolled during active disease. CDR3: CASSHRDLETQYF. DNA of the CDR3: TGCGCCAGCAGCCACCGGGACTTAGAGACCCAGTACTTC.